A single sample gave rise to the 17 T cell receptor beta chains below, sequenced in a study of blood T cell repertoires in COVID-19. Libraries were prepared by immunoSEQ multiplex PCR; TCRdb keeps only in-frame clonotypes and omits some of them. The sample shows about 98,000 clones, around 81% of them seen only once. Sequenced sample: peripheral blood. These receptors all come from a man aged 55 to 70 with acute or convalescent COVID-19.

The V gene is TRBV4-3, the J gene TRBJ2-1; tentative D call: TRBD1 (6 bases). This CDR3 is 15 amino acids long. Germline V lookup: CDR1 LGHNA, CDR2 YSLEER. V dropped 1 base and J dropped 5 bases, with 12 bases sitting between them. Written as DNA, the CDR3 is TGCGCCAGCAGCCAAGTCGGTACAGGGAACAATGAGCAGTTCTTC. Protein product: CASSQVGTGNNEQFF.

The chain is built from TRBV18 and TRBJ1-2; 8 nucleotides line up with TRBD1. V lost 6 bases to trimming and J lost 5 bases; unmatched junction nucleotides: 2. CDR1 and CDR2 from the germline V gene are KGHSH and LQKENI. The CDR3 is made up of 12 amino acids. The CDR3 loop is CASSTGGYGYTF. CDR3 bases: TGTGCCAGCTCCACAGGGGGTTATGGCTACACCTTC.

The V call is TRBV29-1, the J call TRBJ2-1; a possible D gene is TRBD2 (6 bases). The germline V and J ends were trimmed by 4 bases and 10 bases, with 11 bases remaining between them. CDR3 size: 11 residues. Looked up from germline, CDR1 is SQVTM and CDR2 is ANQGSEA. The CDR3 is CSVGSEGEQFF. As DNA, the CDR3 is TGCAGCGTTGGGTCGGAGGGAGAGCAGTTCTTC.

The chain employs TRBV29-1 and TRBJ1-1, with D possibly TRBD1 on 6 matching bases. The CDR3 has 13 amino acids. Germline values: CDR1 SQVTM, CDR2 ANQGSEA. The V and J ends lost 7 bases and 4 bases respectively, with 16 bases between them. CDR3: CSGRQALGTEAFF. The CDR3 DNA is TGCAGCGGGCGACAGGCTCTGGGCACTGAAGCTTTCTTT.

This rearrangement joins TRBV25-1 to TRBJ1-5, with D unresolved. Trimming shortened V by 2 bases and J by 3 bases, and 11 bases separated the two germline ends. CDR1 MGHDK and CDR2 SYGVNS come from the germline V gene. This CDR3 spans 15 amino acids. CDR3 sequence: CASSETTAFNQPQHF. Here the CDR3 DNA reads TGTGCCAGCAGTGAAACAACAGCTTTCAATCAGCCCCAGCATTTT.

The chain is built from TRBV7-6 and TRBJ2-1; 9 bases map to TRBD2. Germline CDR1 is SGHVS and CDR2 is FNYEAQ. V shed 3 bases and J 6 bases; nucleotides not matched to a gene: 24. CDR3 length equals 21 residues. The chain's CDR3 is CASSFYRTGRPMGLASNEQFF. DNA of the CDR3: TGTGCCAGCAGCTTTTACCGGACAGGTCGACCGATGGGACTAGCTTCCAATGAGCAGTTCTTC.

The V call is TRBV5-1, the J call TRBJ2-3; the match to TRBD2 covers 10 bases. This CDR3 has 14 amino acids. Trimming removed 4 bases from V and 7 bases from J; junction bases left unmatched: 6. The germline V gene has CDR1 SGHRS and CDR2 YFSETQ. CDR3 region: CASSPSGRGNTQYF. CDR3 DNA: TGCGCCAGCAGCCCGAGCGGGAGGGGGAATACGCAGTATTTT.

The genes are TRBV30 and TRBJ2-1; D might be TRBD1 (6 bases). Looked up from germline, CDR1 is GTSNPN and CDR2 is SVGIG (reference sequence). The CDR3 covers 13 residues. V was shortened by 1 base and J by 4 bases, with 8 bases between the two germline ends. CDR3 sequence (DNA): TGTGCCTGGAGTGGGGACAAGTACAATGAGCAGTTCTTC. Translated, it gives CAWSGDKYNEQFF.

This chain joins TRBV5-1 and TRBJ2-2, with 8 bases identical to TRBD2. Germline V gene lookup returns CDR1 SGHRS and CDR2 YFSETQ. V was clipped by 4 bases and J by 2 bases; unmatched bases: 7. The CDR3 extends over 16 amino acids. The CDR3 region has the DNA TGCGCCAGCAGCCAGGGACTAGTGTTCAACACCGGGGAGCTGTTTTTT. Its protein is CASSQGLVFNTGELFF. The variable domain in full, completed from reference TRBV5-1 and TRBJ2-2, reads KAGVTQTPRYLIKTRGQQVTLSCSPISGHRSVSWYQQTPGQGLQFLFEYFSETQRNKGNFPGRFSGRQFSNSRSEMNVSTLELGDSALYLCASSQGLVFNTGELFFGEGSRLTVL.

The chain is built from TRBV5-1 and TRBJ2-5; perhaps TRBD2 as D (7 bases). CDR3 length: 16 residues. Germline lookup yields CDR1 SGHRS and CDR2 YFSETQ. Trimming left V 4 bases short and J 5 bases short, with 21 bases between. The CDR3: CASSPSRGGGGETQYF. The CDR3 DNA sequence: TGCGCCAGCAGCCCCTCCAGAGGGGGGGGCGGGGAGACCCAGTACTTC. Supplemented by reference TRBV5-1 and TRBJ2-5, the full variable domain reads KAGVTQTPRYLIKTRGQQVTLSCSPISGHRSVSWYQQTPGQGLQFLFEYFSETQRNKGNFPGRFSGRQFSNSRSEMNVSTLELGDSALYLCASSPSRGGGGETQYFGPGTRLLVL.

This chain uses TRBV14 with TRBJ2-1, with 10 bases matching TRBD2. Germline V CDR1 and CDR2: SGHDN, FVKESK. Trimming cost V 7 bases and J 4 bases; bases outside gene matches: 4. This CDR3 is built from 14 residues. CDR3 sequence (DNA): TGTGCCAGCACCCTTAGCGGGGGGTACAATGAGCAGTTCTTC. Amino acid sequence: CASTLSGGYNEQFF.

V and J are TRBV4-1 and TRBJ1-1, with TRBD1 identical over 10 bases. Germline V CDR1 and CDR2: MGHRA, YSYEKL. The CDR3 has 14 residues. J gave up 4 bases and V 4 bases, and 3 bases lay outside the gene matches. The CDR3 nucleotides read TGCGCCAGCAGCCTGAGGGACAGGGGCACTGAAGCTTTCTTT. Translating it yields CASSLRDRGTEAFF.

This chain uses TRBV29-1 with TRBJ1-1; the D is unclear. V was pared by 2 bases and J by 1 base, with 8 bases between. Germline CDR1 SQVTM, CDR2 ANQGSEA. This CDR3 is 13 amino acids long. CDR3 nucleotide sequence: TGCAGCGTTGAATCGTACAGGAACACTGAAGCTTTCTTT. Encoded protein: CSVESYRNTEAFF.

The rearrangement links TRBV9 to TRBJ2-3, with 7 bases fitting TRBD1. V dropped 0 bases and J dropped 2; count of bases not matched to a gene: 12. Per germline, CDR1 SGDLS and CDR2 YYNGEE. The CDR3 covers 18 residues. CDR3 sequence (DNA): TGTGCCAGCAGCGTAGCGGGACAGACCCGGACCGCCACAGATACGCAGTATTTT. Its protein is CASSVAGQTRTATDTQYF.

The chain has TRBV5-8 and TRBJ2-5, with 12 bases aligning to TRBD2. The CDR3 is 16 residues long. Per germline, CDR1 SGHTS and CDR2 YDEGEE. The V segment lost 0 bases and the J segment 2 bases; nucleotides outside the gene matches: 2. This chain's CDR3 is CASSLGGLAGQETQYF. Here the CDR3 DNA reads TGTGCCAGCAGCTTGGGGGGACTAGCGGGTCAAGAGACCCAGTACTTC.

The chain is built from TRBV4-3 and TRBJ1-2; D is possibly TRBD1 (6 bases). The germline V gene encodes CDR1 LGHNA and CDR2 YSLEER. This CDR3 contains 14 residues. V lost 3 bases to trimming and J lost 0 bases, with 8 bases between them. CDR3 protein: CASSQGAANYGYTF. CDR3 in DNA: TGCGCCAGCAGCCAGGGGGCCGCTAACTATGGCTACACCTTC.

The chain joins TRBV5-5 to TRBJ1-1; possible D gene TRBD1, 6 bases. The CDR3 runs to 16 residues. Between the trimmed V and J ends, which lost 4 bases and 3 bases, there was a span of 19 bases. Germline loops: CDR1 SGHKS, CDR2 YYEKEE (reference sequence). The CDR3 loop reads CASSTGHTRPDTEAFF. CDR3 DNA sequence: TGTGCCAGCAGCACGGGACATACGAGACCCGACACTGAAGCTTTCTTT.